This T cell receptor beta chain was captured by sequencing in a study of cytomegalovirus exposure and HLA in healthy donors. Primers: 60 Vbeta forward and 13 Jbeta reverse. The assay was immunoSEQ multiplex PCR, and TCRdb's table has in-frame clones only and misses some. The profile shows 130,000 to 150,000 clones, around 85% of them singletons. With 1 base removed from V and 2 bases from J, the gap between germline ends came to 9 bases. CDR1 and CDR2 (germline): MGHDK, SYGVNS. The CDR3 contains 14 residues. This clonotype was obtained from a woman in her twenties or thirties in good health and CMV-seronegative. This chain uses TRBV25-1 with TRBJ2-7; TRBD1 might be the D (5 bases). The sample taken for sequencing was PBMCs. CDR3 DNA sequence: TGTGCCAGCAGTGAATTGGGGCTAACCTACGAGCAGTACTTC. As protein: CASSELGLTYEQYF.